The 26 T cell receptor beta chains given below trace back to one sample, sequenced in a study of response to subunit inactivated influenza vaccine. Using its own MiXCR run on the RT-PCR reads, TCRdb lists one record per CDR3 protein. The data show under 750,000 distinct CDR3 sequences, about 11% seen once. The source was PBMCs from blood, collected on the day of vaccination. The receptors here all came from a man between 45 and 60 years old who received an inactivated influenza vaccine.

This clonotype was found a few times. The chain carries TRBV19 and TRBJ2-5; 7 bases are shared with TRBD2. There are 16 residues in the CDR3. V lost 3 bases, J lost 2 bases, and 9 bases stayed unmatched. CDR1 is LNHDA and CDR2 is SQIVND in the germline V gene (reference sequence). The CDR3 coding sequence is TGTGCCAGTAGTATCCATGTAGGCGGGGGACAAGAGACCCAGTACTTC. Protein: CASSIHVGGGQETQYF. The full variable domain, completed using reference TRBV19 and TRBJ2-5, is DGGITQSPKYLFRKEGQNVTLSCEQNLNHDAMYWYRQDPGQGLRLIYYSQIVNDFQKGDIAEGYSVSREKKESFPLTVTSAQKNPTAFYLCASSIHVGGGQETQYFGPGTRLLVL.

This clonotype was counted only a few times. This chain joins TRBV5-1 and TRBJ2-7; no firm D call. This CDR3 spans 16 amino acids. The V end was cut by 4 bases, the J end by 5 bases, with 22 bases between. From germline, CDR1 is SGHRS and CDR2 YFSETQ. The CDR3 DNA sequence: TGCGCCAGCAGCCTTGACGGGTTATCCCGCTCGGACGAGCAGTACTTC. Translating it yields CASSLDGLSRSDEQYF.

The chain links TRBV7-2 to TRBJ2-3; D unclear. V was shortened by 5 bases and J by 2 bases, with 17 bases between the two germline ends. This CDR3 comprises 16 residues. The germline V gene encodes CDR1 SGHTA and CDR2 FQGNSA. The CDR3 spells CASSDLGVRTTDTQYF. The DNA for the CDR3 is TGTGCCAGCAGCGACCTTGGTGTCAGAACCACAGATACGCAGTATTTT.

This clonotype was counted at least ten times. The CDR3 protein is CASSLANPGQRYNEQFF. The CDR3 DNA reads as TGTGCCAGCAGCTTAGCCAATCCGGGACAGAGGTACAATGAGCAGTTCTTC. This sequence joins TRBV7-2 and TRBJ2-1; 7 bases fit TRBD1. Trimming cost V 0 bases and J 4 bases; bases outside gene matches: 9. Germline CDR1 reads SGHTA; CDR2 reads FQGNSA. The CDR3 spans 17 residues.

This clonotype was picked up a small number of times. V gene TRBV5-1 combines with J gene TRBJ2-4; D not certain. Germline lookup yields CDR1 SGHRS and CDR2 YFSETQ. Deletions cut 0 bases from V and 8 bases from J, with 12 bases between. The CDR3 sequence is 14 residues long. The CDR3 spells CASSLEGFYDIQYF. CDR3 nucleotide sequence: TGCGCCAGCAGCTTGGAAGGATTCTACGACATTCAGTACTTC.

CDR3 in amino acids: CASSLDRRYADYGYTF. CDR3 nucleotide sequence: TGTGCCAGCAGCTTGGACCGGCGCTACGCCGACTATGGCTACACCTTC. The gene calls are TRBV7-9 and TRBJ1-2; D remains ambiguous. The CDR3 is made up of 16 amino acids. V gave up 3 bases and J gave up 3 bases, with 17 bases separating them. The germline gives CDR1 SEHNR, CDR2 FQNEAQ (reference sequence). Using reference TRBV7-9 and TRBJ1-2 for the parts outside the CDR3, the full variable domain is DTGVSQNPRHKITKRGQNVTFRCDPISEHNRLYWYRQTLGQGPEFLTYFQNEAQLEKSRLLSDRFSAERPKGSFSTLEIQRTEQGDSAMYLCASSLDRRYADYGYTFGSGTRLTVV.

This clonotype has more than one count but fewer than ten. This chain links TRBV7-3 with TRBJ1-5; the D gene is possibly TRBD1 (5 bases). V lost 5 bases and J lost 8, with 13 bases in between. The CDR3 is made up of 13 amino acids. CDR1 and CDR2 (germline): SGHTA, FQGTGA. The CDR3 sequence: CASSRGMEEPQHF. CDR3 sequence (DNA): TGTGCCAGCAGCAGGGGCATGGAGGAGCCCCAGCATTTT.

This clonotype occurred many times. The rearrangement joins TRBV20-1 to TRBJ2-3; unclear D gene. V lost 0 bases, J lost 1 base, and 8 bases lay in between. The germline gives CDR1 DFQATT, CDR2 SNEGSKA (reference sequence). The CDR3 loop spans 14 amino acids. The CDR3 DNA reads as TGCAGTGCTAGAGACAGTTCGGGCACAGATACGCAGTATTTT. This codes for CSARDSSGTDTQYF.

This clonotype was counted between two and nine times. The gene calls are TRBV28 and TRBJ1-2, with D uncertain. Germline assignment: CDR1 MDHEN and CDR2 SYDVKM. Trimming removed 5 bases at V and 7 bases at J, with 11 bases between. The CDR3 extends over 12 amino acids. In DNA form, the CDR3 reads TGTGCCAGCAGTCCCCGGGGTCTTGGCTACACCTTC. Its translation is CASSPRGLGYTF.

This clonotype was seen ten or more times. The CDR3 region is CASNHVGYTDTQYF. The CDR3 DNA reads TGTGCCAGCAACCACGTAGGATACACAGATACGCAGTATTTT. V usage is TRBV7-9 and J usage is TRBJ2-3; no clear D. CDR1 and CDR2 from the germline V gene are SEHNR and FQNEAQ (reference sequence). This CDR3 region has 14 residues. V was clipped by 7 bases and J by 2 bases, with 13 bases between them.

This clonotype has only a few counts. CDR3 loop: CASSTQTVLVPFSSYNSPLHF. The CDR3 DNA is TGTGCCAGCAGTACACAGACAGTACTTGTCCCCTTTAGCTCCTATAATTCACCCCTCCACTTT. V and J are TRBV6-2 or TRBV6-3 and TRBJ1-6, with D possibly being TRBD1 (5 bases). Germline V gene data show CDR1 as MNHEY and CDR2 as SVGEGT. V was pared by 5 bases and J by 0 bases, with 26 bases between. The CDR3 has 21 amino acids.

This clonotype has a handful of counts. V usage is TRBV20-1 and J usage is TRBJ2-1; 10 bases line up with TRBD2. This CDR3 spans 17 amino acids. From germline, CDR1 is DFQATT and CDR2 SNEGSKA (reference sequence). V was pared by 4 bases and J by 2 bases, with 11 bases of the junction left unmatched. The CDR3 region has the DNA TGCAGTGCTACCGGACTAGCGGAGACCCCCACCTACAATGAGCAGTTCTTC. It translates to CSATGLAETPTYNEQFF.

The V call is TRBV7-9, the J call TRBJ2-3; possibly TRBD2 for D (6 bases). Germline loops: CDR1 SEHNR, CDR2 FQNEAQ (reference sequence). Trimming cost V 8 bases and J 3 bases, with 12 bases left between them. This CDR3 is built from 13 residues. The chain's CDR3 is CASRVAGTDTQYF. For the CDR3, the DNA is TGTGCCAGCCGCGTGGCGGGGACAGATACGCAGTATTTT.

The CDR3: CASSLGPAAGTSSYEQYF. CDR3 nucleotides: TGCGCCAGCAGCTTGGGTCCCGCGGCGGGAACTAGCTCCTACGAGCAGTACTTC. This rearrangement joins TRBV5-1 to TRBJ2-7; possible D gene TRBD2, 6 bases. This CDR3 comprises 18 residues. CDR1 is SGHRS and CDR2 is YFSETQ in the germline V gene. Trimming left V 0 bases short and J 0 bases short, with 19 bases between.

The V call is TRBV6-1, the J call TRBJ2-2, with D unresolved. The length of the CDR3 is 15 residues. Germline V gives CDR1 MNHNS, CDR2 SASEGT. V was pared by 6 bases and J by 0 bases, with 11 bases between. CDR3 nucleotides: TGTGCCAGCAGCAGACAAGCCGCGAACACCGGGGAGCTGTTTTTT. The encoded protein is CASSRQAANTGELFF.

In its sample, this clonotype was seen many times. The J gene is TRBJ2-1, the V gene TRBV29-1; 7 bases align to TRBD2. J lost 9 bases, V lost 6 bases, and 2 bases had no gene match. This CDR3 spans 10 amino acids. Germline CDR1 reads SQVTM; CDR2 reads ANQGSEA. CDR3 bases: TGCAGCGTCAGGGAGGGTGAGCAGTTCTTC. Amino acids: CSVREGEQFF.

This clonotype has a handful of counts. V and J are TRBV20-1 and TRBJ1-5; no reliable D call. Germline V CDR1 and CDR2: DFQATT, SNEGSKA (reference sequence). V lost 6 bases and J 0 bases, leaving 12 bases between the germline ends. The CDR3 sequence is 14 residues long. CDR3 bases: TGCAGTGCCGCTGTCCAGTATAGCAATCAGCCCCAGCATTTT. Its protein is CSAAVQYSNQPQHF.

This clonotype was recorded a few times. V and J are TRBV6-2 or TRBV6-3 and TRBJ1-1, with D maybe TRBD1 (6 bases). The CDR3 has 17 amino acids. With 5 bases removed from V and 0 bases from J, the gap between germline ends came to 19 bases. Germline loops: CDR1 MNHEY, CDR2 SVGEGT. In nucleotides, the CDR3 is TGTGCCAGCAGTCCCCGACAGCGCGGGGACATGAACACTGAAGCTTTCTTT. Amino acid sequence: CASSPRQRGDMNTEAFF.

The chain employs TRBV6-2 or TRBV6-3 and TRBJ2-5; TRBD2 aligns across 7 bases. The J segment lost 1 base and the V segment lost 2 bases, leaving 7 bases of the junction unmatched. This CDR3 region has 16 residues. Germline loops: CDR1 MNHEY, CDR2 SVGEGT. DNA of the CDR3: TGTGCCAGCAGTTACGTCCCCGGGGGGTTCCAAGAGACCCAGTACTTC. This codes for CASSYVPGGFQETQYF.

This clonotype was observed many times. This chain uses TRBV11-2 with TRBJ2-7; the D call may be TRBD1 or TRBD2 (5 bases each). In germline, CDR1 is SGHAT, CDR2 FQNNGV. The CDR3 is 14 residues long. V lost 1 base, J lost 6 bases, and 13 bases lay in between. CDR3 DNA: TGTGCCAGCAGCTTAGGGTGGGGGTATGGCGAGCAGTACTTC. Protein: CASSLGWGYGEQYF. The full variable domain, its missing parts supplied by reference TRBV11-2 and TRBJ2-7, is EAGVAQSPRYKIIEKRQSVAFWCNPISGHATLYWYQQILGQGPKLLIQFQNNGVVDDSQLPKDRFSAERLKGVDSTLKIQPAKLEDSAVYLCASSLGWGYGEQYFGPGTRLTVT.

This clonotype was seen once. The chain recombines TRBV12-3 or TRBV12-4 with TRBJ2-7; D is ambiguous. The CDR3 length is 11 residues. Trimming left V 4 bases short and J 10 bases short, with 11 bases between. CDR3 residues: CASSSGLTQYF. The CDR3 DNA reads TGTGCCAGCAGTTCCGGTCTAACCCAGTACTTC.

The gene calls are TRBV30 and TRBJ2-6; D is ambiguous. With 1 base removed from V and 0 bases from J, the gap between germline ends came to 4 bases. Germline V lookup: CDR1 GTSNPN, CDR2 SVGIG (reference sequence). The CDR3 contains 14 residues. CDR3 nucleotide sequence: TGTGCCTGGAGTGGGGTCTCTGGGGCCAACGTCCTGACTTTC. Translation gives CAWSGVSGANVLTF. The complete variable domain, with remaining parts taken from reference TRBV30 and TRBJ2-6, reads SQTIHQWPATLVQPVGSPLSLECTVEGTSNPNLYWYRQAAGRGLQLLFYSVGIGQISSEVPQNLSASRPQDRQFILSSKKLLLSDSGFYLCAWSGVSGANVLTFGAGSRLTVL.

This clonotype was recorded many times. The chain links TRBV4-3 to TRBJ1-1; no clear D gene. Germline-derived CDR1 and CDR2 are LGHNA and YSLEER. The V end was cut by 3 bases, the J end by 7 bases, with 21 bases between. The CDR3 length is 16 residues. The CDR3 sequence: CASSQFSQSALLEAFF. CDR3 bases: TGCGCCAGCAGCCAGTTCTCCCAGTCGGCCCTTCTTGAAGCTTTCTTT.

Points on this clonotype: A clone one base away is much larger, so this may be a read error. V gene TRBV4-3 combines with J gene TRBJ2-7; 7 bases map to TRBD2. Trimming cost V 0 bases and J 5 bases; bases outside gene matches: 19. The CDR3 contains 19 residues. Per germline, CDR1 LGHNA and CDR2 YSLEER. CDR3 protein: CASSQEWRASGGPQHEQYF. As DNA, the CDR3 is TGCGCCAGCAGCCAAGAATGGAGGGCTAGCGGAGGTCCTCAGCACGAGCAGTACTTC.

As for this clonotype: At one end, the junction sequence differs from germline, possibly due to a read error. The rearrangement joins TRBV3-1 to TRBJ2-1; 11 bases are a match to TRBD2. CDR3 length equals 16 residues. Germline values: CDR1 LGHDT, CDR2 YNNKEL (reference sequence). Here the CDR3 reads CASSQERTSGSNVQFF. As DNA, the CDR3 is TGTGCCAGCAGCCAAGAACGAACTAGCGGGAGCAATGTGCAGTTCTTC.

The chain uses TRBV6-1 and TRBJ1-4, with D perhaps matching TRBD1 (5 bases). In germline, CDR1 is MNHNS, CDR2 SASEGT. The CDR3 totals 14 residues. The V gene lost 6 bases and the J gene lost 3 bases, with 11 bases spanning the gap. The CDR3 protein is CASSMTVSNEKLFF. The CDR3 DNA reads as TGTGCCAGCAGCATGACAGTATCTAATGAAAAACTGTTTTTT.